Here is one T cell receptor (beta chain) with its context. CDR3 length equals 15 residues. Germline lookup yields CDR1 SGHTA and CDR2 FQGTGA. V was clipped by 5 bases and J by 9 bases; unmatched bases: 11. These data originate in a study of blood T cell repertoires in COVID-19. Profiling relied on immunoSEQ multiplex PCR, and the TCRdb table lists in-frame clones only, not all of them. The sample includes about 200,000 clones, roughly 86% seen only once; the top ten take more than 8.5%. This sequence joins TRBV7-3 and TRBJ2-1; 9 bases line up with TRBD2. The sequenced material came from peripheral blood. This receptor was taken from a woman in her forties or fifties with COVID-19, enrolled during active disease. Written as DNA, the CDR3 is TGTGCCAGCAGCCCCAACGTGGAGCGGGGGGCTGAGCAGTTCTTC. This gives the protein CASSPNVERGAEQFF.